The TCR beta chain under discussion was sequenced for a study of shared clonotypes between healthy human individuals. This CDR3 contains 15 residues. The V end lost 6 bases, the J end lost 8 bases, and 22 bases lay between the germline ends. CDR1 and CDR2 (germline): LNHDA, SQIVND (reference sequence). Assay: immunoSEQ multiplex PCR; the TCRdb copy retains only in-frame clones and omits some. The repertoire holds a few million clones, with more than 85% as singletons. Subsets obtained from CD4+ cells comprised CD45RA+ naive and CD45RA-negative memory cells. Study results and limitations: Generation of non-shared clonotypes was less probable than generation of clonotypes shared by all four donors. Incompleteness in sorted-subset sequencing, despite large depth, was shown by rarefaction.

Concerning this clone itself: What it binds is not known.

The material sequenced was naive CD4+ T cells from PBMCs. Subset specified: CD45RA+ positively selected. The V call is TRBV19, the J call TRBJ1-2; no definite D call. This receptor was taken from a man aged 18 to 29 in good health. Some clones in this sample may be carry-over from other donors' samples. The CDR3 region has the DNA TGTGCCAGTAGCCCGGCAGGCAGGCCCTCGGCCGGCTACACCTTC. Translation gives CASSPAGRPSAGYTF.